This TCR beta chain was sequenced in a study of cytomegalovirus exposure and HLA in healthy donors. Study results and caveats: The classifier reportedly diagnosed cytomegalovirus status with high specificity and sensitivity. Sequencing likely caused a cluster of highly shared sequence variants. Presence/absence comparisons presumed near-even sequencing depth among donors.

Per the germline V gene, CDR1 is SGDLS and CDR2 is YYNGEE. The CDR3 has 18 residues. V lost 0 bases and J lost 0, with 16 bases in between. The donors (healthy individuals) were bone marrow donors. This PCR relied on a set of 60 Vbeta primers and 13 Jbeta primers. Profiled with immunoSEQ multiplex PCR; TCRdb holds only in-frame clones, not every one. The sample consists of roughly 90,000 clones, around 81% of them appearing once. About this clone itself: What it recognizes is unknown.

The J gene is TRBJ2-1, the V gene TRBV9; TRBD1 is a possible D gene (6 bases). The receptor comes from a man younger than 35 in good health and CMV-seronegative. The specimen was PBMCs. The CDR3 reads CASSVGGGVDSSYNEQFF. The CDR3 DNA follows: TGTGCCAGCAGCGTAGGGGGCGGTGTGGACAGCTCCTACAATGAGCAGTTCTTC.